Sequencing of this TCR beta chain was carried out in a study of beta chain features in type 1 diabetes. The overall study: All samples together contributed almost 110,000,000 sorted cells for examination.

Isolated RNA was reverse transcribed in full, so expressed TCRB transcripts were sequenced. The repertoire was sequenced with immunoSEQ multiplex PCR; TCRdb's copy has only in-frame clones and lacks some. Counted here are roughly 170,000 clones, 10% to 15% occurring once; the ten biggest clones make up 0.62%. In germline, CDR1 is SGHVS, CDR2 FQNEAQ. V lost 5 bases, J lost 4 bases, and 9 bases lay in between. This CDR3 spans 13 amino acids. Sequences were obtained from central memory CD4+ T cells from blood. This receptor was obtained from a woman aged 18 to 35 in good health. This chain joins TRBV7-8 and TRBJ2-1; D remains unclear. The CDR3 nucleotides are TGTGCCAGCAGCCGAGGTTCGTACAATGAGCAGTTCTTC. The encoded protein is CASSRGSYNEQFF.